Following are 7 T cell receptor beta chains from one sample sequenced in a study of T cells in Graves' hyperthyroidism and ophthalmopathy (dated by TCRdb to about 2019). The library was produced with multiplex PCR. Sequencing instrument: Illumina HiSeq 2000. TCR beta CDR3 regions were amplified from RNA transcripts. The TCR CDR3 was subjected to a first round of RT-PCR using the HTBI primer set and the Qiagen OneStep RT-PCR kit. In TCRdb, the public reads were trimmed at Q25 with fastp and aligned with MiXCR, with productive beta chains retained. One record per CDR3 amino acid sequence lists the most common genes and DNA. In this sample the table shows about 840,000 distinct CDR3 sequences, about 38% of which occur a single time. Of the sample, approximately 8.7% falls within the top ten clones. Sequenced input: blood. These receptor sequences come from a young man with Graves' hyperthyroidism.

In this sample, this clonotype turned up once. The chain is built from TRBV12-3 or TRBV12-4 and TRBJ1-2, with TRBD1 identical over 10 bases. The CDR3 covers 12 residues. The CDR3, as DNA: TGTGCTAGAGATGACAGGGGGCCTGGCTACACCTTC. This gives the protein CARDDRGPGYTF.

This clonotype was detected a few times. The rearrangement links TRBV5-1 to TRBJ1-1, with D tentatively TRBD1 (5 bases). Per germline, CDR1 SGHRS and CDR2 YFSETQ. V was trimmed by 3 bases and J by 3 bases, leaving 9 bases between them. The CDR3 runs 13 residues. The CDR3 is CASSSQTDTEAFF. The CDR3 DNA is TGCGCCAGCAGCTCTCAGACAGACACTGAAGCTTTCTTT.

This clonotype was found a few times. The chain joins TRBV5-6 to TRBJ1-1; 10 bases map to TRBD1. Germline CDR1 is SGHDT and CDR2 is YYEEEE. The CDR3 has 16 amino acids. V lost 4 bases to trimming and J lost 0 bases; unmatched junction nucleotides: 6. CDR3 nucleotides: TGTGCCAGCAGCGCGGACAGGGGGGGGATGAACACTGAAGCTTTCTTT. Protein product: CASSADRGGMNTEAFF.

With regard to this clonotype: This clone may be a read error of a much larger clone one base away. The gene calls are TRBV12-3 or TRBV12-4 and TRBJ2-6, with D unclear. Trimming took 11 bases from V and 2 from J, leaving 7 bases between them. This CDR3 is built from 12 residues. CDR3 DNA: TGTGCCGTCCACGCTGGGGCCAACGTCCTGACTTTC. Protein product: CAVHAGANVLTF.

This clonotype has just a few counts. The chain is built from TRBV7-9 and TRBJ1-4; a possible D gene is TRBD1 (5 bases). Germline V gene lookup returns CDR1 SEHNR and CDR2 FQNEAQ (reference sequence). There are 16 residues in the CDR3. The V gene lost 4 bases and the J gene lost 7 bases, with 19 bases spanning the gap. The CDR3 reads CASSSTPGGWGEKLFF. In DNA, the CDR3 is TGTGCCAGCAGCTCCACTCCCGGGGGTTGGGGTGAAAAACTGTTTTTT.

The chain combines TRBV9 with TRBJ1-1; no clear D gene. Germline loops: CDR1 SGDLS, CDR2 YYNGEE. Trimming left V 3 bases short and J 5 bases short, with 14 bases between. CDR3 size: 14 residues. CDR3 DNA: TGTGCCAGCAGCGCTAAAGCGGGGAAGACTGAAGCTTTCTTT. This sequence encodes CASSAKAGKTEAFF.

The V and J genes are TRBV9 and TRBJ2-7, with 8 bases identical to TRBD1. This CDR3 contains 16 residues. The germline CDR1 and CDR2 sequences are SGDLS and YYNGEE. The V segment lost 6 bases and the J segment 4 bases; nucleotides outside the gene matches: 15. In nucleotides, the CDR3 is TGTGCCAGCACCCTTTCGGGGGCACAGGGGGGATACGAGCAGTACTTC. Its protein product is CASTLSGAQGGYEQYF.